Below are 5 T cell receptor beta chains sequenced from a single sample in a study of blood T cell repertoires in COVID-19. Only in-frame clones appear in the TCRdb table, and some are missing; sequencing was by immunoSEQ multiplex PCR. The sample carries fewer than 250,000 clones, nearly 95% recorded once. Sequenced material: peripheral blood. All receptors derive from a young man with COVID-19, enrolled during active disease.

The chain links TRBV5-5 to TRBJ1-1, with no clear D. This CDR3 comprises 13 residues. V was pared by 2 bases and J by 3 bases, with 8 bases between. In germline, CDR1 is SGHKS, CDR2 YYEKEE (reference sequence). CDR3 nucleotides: TGTGCCAGCAGCTTCGCGGAGGACACTGAAGCTTTCTTT. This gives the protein CASSFAEDTEAFF. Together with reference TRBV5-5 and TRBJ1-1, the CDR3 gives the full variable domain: DAGVTQSPTHLIKTRGQQVTLRCSPISGHKSVSWYQQVLGQGPQFIFQYYEKEERGRGNFPDRFSARQFPNYSSELNVNALLLGDSALYLCASSFAEDTEAFFGQGTRLTVV.

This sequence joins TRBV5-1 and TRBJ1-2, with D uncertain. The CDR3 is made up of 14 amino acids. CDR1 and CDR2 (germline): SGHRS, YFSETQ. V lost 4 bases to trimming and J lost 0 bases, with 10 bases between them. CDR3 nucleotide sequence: TGCGCCAGCAGCCTAGGCAACCCTAACTATGGCTACACCTTC. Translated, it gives CASSLGNPNYGYTF.

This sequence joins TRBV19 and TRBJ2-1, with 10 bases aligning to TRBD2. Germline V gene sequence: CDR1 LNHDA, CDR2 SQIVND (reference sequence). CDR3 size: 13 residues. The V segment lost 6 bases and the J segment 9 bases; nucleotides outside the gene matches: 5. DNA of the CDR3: TGTGCCAGTAGCACGAAGCGGGGGGGTGAGCAGTTCTTC. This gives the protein CASSTKRGGEQFF.

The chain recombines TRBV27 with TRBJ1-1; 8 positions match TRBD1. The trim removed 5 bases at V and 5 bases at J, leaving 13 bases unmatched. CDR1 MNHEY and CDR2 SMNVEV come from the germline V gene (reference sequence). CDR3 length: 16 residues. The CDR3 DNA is TGTGCCAGCAGTGATCTGGTTGGACAGGGAGGAACTGAAGCTTTCTTT. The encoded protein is CASSDLVGQGGTEAFF.

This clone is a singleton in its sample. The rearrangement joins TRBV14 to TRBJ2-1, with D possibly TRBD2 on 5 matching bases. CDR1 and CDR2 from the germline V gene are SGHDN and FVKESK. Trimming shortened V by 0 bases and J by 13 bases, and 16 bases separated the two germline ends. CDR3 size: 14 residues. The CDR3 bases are TGTGCCAGCAGCCAAGAAGGATCTAGCCGGGAACAGTTCTTC. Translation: CASSQEGSSREQFF.